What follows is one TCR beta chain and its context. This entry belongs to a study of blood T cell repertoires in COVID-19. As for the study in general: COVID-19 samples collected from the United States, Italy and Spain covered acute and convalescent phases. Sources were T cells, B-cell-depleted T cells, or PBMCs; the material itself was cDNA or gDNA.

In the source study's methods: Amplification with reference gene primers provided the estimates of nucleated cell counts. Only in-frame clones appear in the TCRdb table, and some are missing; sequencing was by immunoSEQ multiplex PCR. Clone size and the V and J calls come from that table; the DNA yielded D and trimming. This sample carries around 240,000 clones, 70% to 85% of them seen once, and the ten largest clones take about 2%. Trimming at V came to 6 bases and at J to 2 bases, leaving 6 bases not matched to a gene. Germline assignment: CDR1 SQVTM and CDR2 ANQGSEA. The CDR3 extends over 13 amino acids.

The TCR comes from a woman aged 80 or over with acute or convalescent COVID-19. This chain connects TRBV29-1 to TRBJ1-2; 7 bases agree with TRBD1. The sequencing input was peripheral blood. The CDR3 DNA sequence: TGCAGCGTGGTCGGACAGGCCAACTATGGCTACACCTTC. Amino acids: CSVVGQANYGYTF.